Presented here are 30 T cell receptor beta chains from one specimen sequenced in a study of regulatory T cells in long-lasting Graves disease. Time point here: newly diagnosed GD, antithyroid drugs for less than 3 months. The authors made the TCR library using RNA they extracted from PBMCs. With iRepertoire HTBI primers and Arm-PCR of CDR3 regions, TCR beta libraries were built. Each CDR3 protein is one row after TCRdb ran MiXCR on the multiplex PCR reads. This table has about 440,000 distinct CDR3 sequences, approximately 16% appearing once. These data were also reused for a study on T cells in Graves' hyperthyroidism and ophthalmopathy.

The sequenced sample was peripheral blood mononuclear cells (PBMCs), obtained at new diagnosis, from a patient treated with antithyroid drugs. The receptors come from a woman aged 25 to 39 with Graves disease.

In its sample, this clonotype was seen a few times. J is TRBJ2-5 and V is TRBV5-6; no firm D call. Germline-derived CDR1 and CDR2 are SGHDT and YYEEEE. The CDR3 sequence is 14 residues long. The V end lost 3 bases, the J end lost 2 bases, and 11 bases lay between the germline ends. CDR3 DNA: TGTGCCAGCAGCTCAAAGCTGGGGCAAGAGACCCAGTACTTC. Residues: CASSSKLGQETQYF.

This clonotype has only a few counts. This rearrangement joins TRBV4-1 to TRBJ1-2; 11 bases are a match to TRBD1. V was pared by 3 bases and J by 5 bases, with 8 bases of the junction left unmatched. Germline CDR1 and CDR2: MGHRA and YSYEKL. The CDR3 has 16 residues. CDR3 nucleotide sequence: TGCGCCAGCAGCCACTTCGGACAGGGGGCCGTTTATGGCTACACCTTC. This gives the protein CASSHFGQGAVYGYTF.

This clonotype was counted many times. DNA for the CDR3: TGTGCCAGCAGATCGCGGAGCGGAAAAGAGACCCAGTACTTC. It encodes CASRSRSGKETQYF. The chain couples TRBV2 to TRBJ2-5; D is perhaps TRBD2 (5 bases). The germline gives CDR1 SNHLY, CDR2 FYNNEI. Trimming took off 6 bases at V and 3 bases at J, with 14 bases between the two ends. This CDR3 has 14 amino acids. Drawing the rest from reference TRBV2 and TRBJ2-5, the complete variable domain is EPEVTQTPSHQVTQMGQEVILRCVPISNHLYFYWYRQILGQKVEFLVSFYNNEISEKSEIFDDQFSVERPDGSNFTLKIRSTKLEDSAMYFCASRSRSGKETQYFGPGTRLLVL.

This clonotype was observed many times. The rearrangement uses TRBV12-3 or TRBV12-4 and TRBJ1-2, with D perhaps TRBD1 (6 bases). The length of the CDR3 is 13 residues. The V and J ends lost 6 bases and 8 bases respectively, with 16 bases between them. The CDR3, as DNA: TGTGCCAGCAGACCGTTGGGGGGCGAAGGCTACACCTTC. Its protein is CASRPLGGEGYTF.

This clonotype showed up many times. This sequence joins TRBV11-2 and TRBJ2-1; TRBD2 might be the D (6 bases). The CDR3 sequence is 17 residues long. Trimming removed 0 bases at V and 0 bases at J, with 12 bases between. Germline V CDR1 and CDR2: SGHAT, FQNNGV. The CDR3 is CASSLDYRDSSYNEQFF. The CDR3 coding sequence is TGTGCCAGCAGCTTAGATTACCGGGACTCCTCCTACAATGAGCAGTTCTTC.

This clonotype was detected ten times or more. The V call is TRBV28, the J call TRBJ2-6; D is possibly TRBD1 or TRBD2 (5 bases each). V dropped 8 bases and J dropped 4 bases, with 15 bases sitting between them. Germline V gene sequence: CDR1 MDHEN, CDR2 SYDVKM. CDR3 length equals 15 residues. The CDR3 DNA follows: TGTGCCAGCGTTATAAGAGGGGCAGGGGCCAACGTCCTGACTTTC. Protein product: CASVIRGAGANVLTF.

Notes on this clonotype: This clone may be a read error of a much larger clone one base away. This rearrangement joins TRBV6-2 or TRBV6-3 to TRBJ2-1; 10 bases map to TRBD1. The length of the CDR3 is 15 residues. Germline loops: CDR1 MNHEY, CDR2 SVGEGT. Trimming took 7 bases from V and 2 from J; bases not matched to a gene: 5. CDR3 amino acids: CASIRQGAPYNEQFF. CDR3 nucleotides: TGTGCCAGCATAAGACAGGGGGCTCCCTACAATGAGCAGTTCTTC.

At least ten counts were recorded for this clonotype. The chain joins TRBV11-2 to TRBJ1-1; weak D call: TRBD1 (6 bases). V was shortened by 0 bases and J by 2 bases, with 10 bases between the two germline ends. This CDR3 contains 15 residues. In germline, CDR1 is SGHAT, CDR2 FQNNGV. For the CDR3, the DNA is TGTGCCAGCAGCTTAGATCCCAGGGGAAACACTGAAGCTTTCTTT. This sequence encodes CASSLDPRGNTEAFF.

This clonotype was seen ten or more times. The chain couples TRBV28 to TRBJ2-5, with D tentatively TRBD1 (6 bases). V was cut by 2 bases and J by 4 bases, with 8 bases left in between. The CDR3 runs 13 residues. Germline CDR1 reads MDHEN; CDR2 reads SYDVKM. CDR3 bases: TGTGCCAGCAGTTTACAGGGGACAGAGACCCAGTACTTC. Its protein is CASSLQGTETQYF.

The chain employs TRBV19 and TRBJ2-1; TRBD1 or TRBD2 may be the D gene (6 bases each). The CDR3 runs to 16 residues. Trimming stripped 9 bases from V and 10 bases from J, with 28 bases between. Per the germline V gene, CDR1 is LNHDA and CDR2 is SQIVND (reference sequence). The CDR3 nucleotides read TGTGCCAGCTCCCCCCGGGGGCAGACGCGCTCCTACGAGCAGTTCTTC. Its translation: CASSPRGQTRSYEQFF.

This clonotype was seen more than once but under ten times. The chain employs TRBV6-1 and TRBJ2-4, with 7 bases lining up with TRBD2. This CDR3 is 16 amino acids long. Germline V lookup: CDR1 MNHNS, CDR2 SASEGT. The V segment lost 7 bases and the J segment 6 bases; nucleotides outside the gene matches: 15. The CDR3 region is CASIRSYGGSRNIQYF. The CDR3 coding sequence is TGTGCCAGCATACGTTCCTATGGCGGGAGCAGAAACATTCAGTACTTC.

V is TRBV27 and J is TRBJ2-5; D call uncertain. The V end was cut by 3 bases, the J end by 6 bases, with 14 bases between. The CDR3 covers 14 residues. CDR1 is MNHEY and CDR2 is SMNVEV in the germline V gene (reference sequence). The CDR3 DNA is TGTGCCAGCAGTTTGTCTAGTAGATTGAAGACCCAGTACTTC. As protein: CASSLSSRLKTQYF.

This clonotype was seen at least ten times. The chain links TRBV28 to TRBJ2-7; possibly TRBD2 for D (5 bases). Trimming removed 5 bases from V and 4 bases from J, with 12 bases in between. The CDR3 spans 13 residues. The germline V gene has CDR1 MDHEN and CDR2 SYDVKM. This chain's CDR3 is CASSLPDWYEQYF. CDR3 in DNA: TGTGCCAGCAGTCTCCCGGACTGGTACGAGCAGTACTTC.

This clonotype was counted at least ten times. The genes are TRBV30 and TRBJ2-1, with TRBD1 identical over 7 bases. The CDR3 covers 13 residues. V shed 3 bases and J 2 bases; nucleotides not matched to a gene: 1. Germline V gene data show CDR1 as GTSNPN and CDR2 as SVGIG (reference sequence). In nucleotides, the CDR3 is TGTGCCTGGAGCAGGGGGACCTACAATGAGCAGTTCTTC. It is translated as CAWSRGTYNEQFF.

This clonotype was counted only a few times. This may be a read error, as it is one base from a much larger clone. The genes are TRBV7-9 and TRBJ1-1, with 8 bases identical to TRBD1. The V gene's germline CDR1 is SEHNR and CDR2 FQNEAQ (reference sequence). This CDR3 has 15 residues. The CDR3 here is CASSLTGTGEDEGFF. Here the CDR3 DNA reads TGTGCCAGCAGCTTAACAGGGACAGGTGAGGATGAAGGTTTCTTT.

This clonotype has at least ten counts. The V call is TRBV27, the J call TRBJ2-7; D remains unclear. Germline V CDR1 and CDR2: MNHEY, SMNVEV (reference sequence). The CDR3 extends over 14 amino acids. Trimming cost V 5 bases and J 0 bases, with 11 bases left between them. The CDR3 bases are TGTGCCAGCAGTCCATGGGGATACTCCTACGAGCAGTACTTC. Translating it yields CASSPWGYSYEQYF.

This clonotype was recorded many times. This chain connects TRBV27 to TRBJ2-2; D gene uncertain. V was cut by 6 bases and J by 7 bases, with 9 bases left in between. This CDR3 comprises 12 residues. CDR1 is MNHEY and CDR2 is SMNVEV in the germline V gene (reference sequence). CDR3: CASRKGSGELFF. Written as DNA, the CDR3 is TGTGCCAGCAGAAAGGGCAGCGGGGAGCTGTTTTTT.

As for this clonotype: Being one base from a much bigger clone, this may be a read error. The CDR3 end shows no conserved phenylalanine or tryptophan, and so a read error is likely. This chain uses TRBV12-3 or TRBV12-4 with TRBJ2-6, with D tentatively TRBD1 or TRBD2 (5 bases each). Trimming stripped 4 bases from V and 4 bases from J, with 11 bases between. CDR3 length: 15 residues. CDR3 bases: TGTGCCAGCAGTTCCGGGGCGCGGGGGGCCAACGTCCTGACTCTC. Translated: CASSSGARGANVLTL.

The table lists this clonotype with a few counts. The J gene is TRBJ2-7, the V gene TRBV5-6, with D uncertain. Trimming cost V 1 base and J 4 bases, with 9 bases left between them. CDR3 length: 13 amino acids. Germline assignment: CDR1 SGHDT and CDR2 YYEEEE. CDR3: CASSLRASYEQYF. Here the CDR3 DNA reads TGTGCCAGCAGCTTGAGGGCAAGTTACGAGCAGTACTTC. The full variable domain, with the rest looked up from reference TRBV5-6 and TRBJ2-7, is DAGVTQSPTHLIKTRGQQVTLRCSPKSGHDTVSWYQQALGQGPQFIFQYYEEEERQRGNFPDRFSGHQFPNYSSELNVNALLLGDSALYLCASSLRASYEQYFGPGTRLTVT.

This clonotype was seen repeatedly, ten times or more. The chain has TRBV10-3 and TRBJ1-2, with TRBD1 identical over 8 bases. The germline gives CDR1 ENHRY, CDR2 SYGVKD. The J segment lost 8 bases and the V segment lost 6 bases, leaving 11 bases of the junction unmatched. The CDR3 length is 14 residues. The CDR3 coding sequence is TGTGCCATCAGACAGGGACAGGACAATCGGGGCTACACCTTC. Translated: CAIRQGQDNRGYTF.

About this clonotype: Possible read error: a much larger clone is one base away. The V gene is TRBV20-1, the J gene TRBJ2-5; the D gene is possibly TRBD1 (5 bases). This CDR3 comprises 16 residues. Germline assignment: CDR1 DFQATT and CDR2 SNEGSKA (reference sequence). The CDR3 protein is CSTRSLGAGYQETRYF. CDR3 sequence (DNA): TGCAGTACCCGATCCCTAGGGGCAGGGTACCAAGAGACCCGGTACTTC.

This clonotype turned up a few times. This chain uses TRBV7-9 with TRBJ2-1; 10 bases agree with TRBD1. Germline-derived CDR1 and CDR2 are SEHNR and FQNEAQ (reference sequence). J was trimmed by 5 bases and V by 6 bases; bases with no gene match: 7. The CDR3 runs 15 residues. The CDR3 here is CASRIGTGAHNEQFF. CDR3 DNA sequence: TGTGCCAGCAGGATCGGGACAGGGGCCCACAATGAGCAGTTCTTC. The full variable domain, its missing parts supplied by reference TRBV7-9 and TRBJ2-1, is DTGVSQNPRHKITKRGQNVTFRCDPISEHNRLYWYRQTLGQGPEFLTYFQNEAQLEKSRLLSDRFSAERPKGSFSTLEIQRTEQGDSAMYLCASRIGTGAHNEQFFGPGTRLTVL.

This clonotype was observed at least ten times. The chain couples TRBV2 to TRBJ2-1; D call uncertain. This CDR3 region has 12 residues. V was clipped by 4 bases and J by 9 bases, with 10 bases between them. Germline CDR1 reads SNHLY; CDR2 reads FYNNEI. CDR3 amino acids: CASSGANGEQFF. Here the CDR3 DNA reads TGTGCCAGCAGTGGTGCCAACGGTGAGCAGTTCTTC.

The genes are TRBV18 and TRBJ2-1; D gene ambiguous. Germline CDR1 is KGHSH and CDR2 is LQKENI. The CDR3 runs to 16 residues. Trimming pared 2 bases from V and 2 bases from J, leaving 13 bases between. The DNA for the CDR3 is TGTGCCAGCTCACCAGGGTCCCCAAACGCCTACAATGAGCAGTTCTTC. Protein product: CASSPGSPNAYNEQFF.

The J gene is TRBJ2-1, the V gene TRBV19; 11 nucleotides match TRBD2. Germline V gene sequence: CDR1 LNHDA, CDR2 SQIVND (reference sequence). This CDR3 spans 16 amino acids. With V trimmed by 5 bases and J by 7 bases, 10 bases remained unmatched. CDR3 in amino acids: CASSFSGRAYLNEQFF. The DNA for the CDR3 is TGTGCCAGTAGTTTTAGCGGGAGGGCCTACCTAAATGAGCAGTTCTTC.

This clonotype was seen ten or more times. The J gene is TRBJ2-1, the V gene TRBV12-3 or TRBV12-4; no definite D call. The CDR3 covers 11 residues. Trimming left V 2 bases short and J 10 bases short, with 6 bases between. The CDR3 DNA reads as TGTGCCAGCAGTTTATTGGCGGAGCAGTTCTTC. Encoded protein: CASSLLAEQFF.

The table lists this clonotype with a few counts. A much larger clone is a single base away; this may be a read error. The chain is built from TRBV7-8 and TRBJ2-5; no clear D. Germline CDR1 and CDR2: SGHVS and FQNEAQ. The CDR3 runs 12 residues. The CDR3 DNA sequence: TGTGCCAGCAGCTTAGTAACGGAGACCCTGTACTTC. This encodes CASSLVTETLYF. Full variable domain (outside the CDR3, taken from reference TRBV7-8 and TRBJ2-5): GAGVSQSPRYKVAKRGQDVALRCDPISGHVSLFWYQQALGQGPEFLTYFQNEAQLDKSGLPSDRFFAERPEGSVSTLKIQRTQQEDSAVYLCASSLVTETLYFGPGTRLLVL.

The genes are TRBV29-1 and TRBJ2-2, with D hard to call. The CDR3 totals 15 residues. Per germline, CDR1 SQVTM and CDR2 ANQGSEA. V lost 7 bases and J 2 bases, leaving 17 bases between the germline ends. CDR3 coding DNA: TGCAGCGCTAGAGGACGGACGATAAACACCGGGGAGCTGTTTTTT. Its translation: CSARGRTINTGELFF.

This clonotype was detected many times. The chain couples TRBV20-1 to TRBJ2-7; 9 nucleotides agree with TRBD2. Losses at the gene ends were 3 bases for V and 7 bases for J; bases not matched to a gene: 10. The germline CDR1 and CDR2 sequences are DFQATT and SNEGSKA (reference sequence). The CDR3 loop spans 14 amino acids. The CDR3 bases are TGCAGTGCTAGTAGTTTAGCGGGAGTTCGGGAGCAGTACTTC. Protein sequence: CSASSLAGVREQYF.

V is TRBV19 and J is TRBJ1-6; 10 bases are shared with TRBD1. The CDR3 loop spans 17 amino acids. The ends lost 6 bases at V and 10 bases at J; junction bases unmatched: 15. CDR1 and CDR2 (germline): LNHDA, SQIVND (reference sequence). The CDR3: CASSSNGPDRGQSPLHF. CDR3 in DNA: TGTGCCAGTAGCTCCAATGGGCCCGACAGGGGGCAATCACCCCTCCACTTT.